Listed below are T cell receptor beta chains from one sample, sequenced in a study of technical replicates of blood from several donors. Assay: immunoSEQ multiplex PCR; the TCRdb copy retains only in-frame clones and omits some. This repertoire shows some 79,000 clones, roughly 94% found once; its top ten account for 0.2% to 0.3%. The source material was T cells isolated from PBMCs. These receptors all stem from a human donor in good health. Each CDR3 is given with its conserved first and last residue. A D gene is named only where the DNA matches it firmly. Only part of the rows carry a size: once, few, many, or a class if the clone is expanded.

TRBJ1-2	TRBV30	NA	NA	CAWVSTAIGYTF	TGTGCCTGGGTTAGCACCGCGATTGGCTACACCTTC
TRBJ2-1	TRBV7-9	TRBD2	NA	CASSSRSPGGKFF	TGTGCCAGCAGCTCTCGTTCCCCGGGGGGGAAGTTCTTC
TRBJ2-7	TRBV9	NA	NA	CASSVAQGSYEQYF	TGTGCCAGCAGCGTAGCTCAGGGGTCGTACGAGCAGTACTTC
TRBJ2-3	TRBV10-1	NA	NA	CASSGPDGGTDTQYF	TGCGCCAGCAGTGGACCTGACGGGGGCACAGATACGCAGTATTTT
TRBJ2-1	TRBV6-1	NA	NA	CASSEAPGNEQFF	TGTGCCAGCAGTGAGGCACCAGGCAATGAGCAGTTCTTC
TRBJ2-1	TRBV5-1	TRBD2	NA	CASSGLESGRNEQFF	TGCGCCAGCAGCGGACTAGAAAGTGGACGCAATGAGCAGTTCTTC
TRBJ1-2	TRBV10-2	TRBD1	NA	CASSEPRQGVVYGYTF	TGCGCCAGCAGTGAACCGAGACAGGGGGTCGTATATGGCTACACCTTC
TRBJ2-1	TRBV28	NA	NA	CASNRGGAYNEQFF	TGTGCCAGCAATAGGGGGGGTGCCTACAATGAGCAGTTCTTC
TRBJ2-7	TRBV19	TRBD2	NA	CASRRLAAPPYEQYF	TGTGCCAGTAGGCGACTAGCGGCCCCTCCCTACGAGCAGTACTTC
TRBJ1-3	TRBV6-5	NA	NA	CASILDSWPGNTIYF	TGTGCCAGCATCCTCGACAGTTGGCCTGGAAACACCATATATTTT
TRBJ1-2	TRBV29-1	NA	once	CSVQGSEVGYTF	TGCAGCGTCCAAGGGAGTGAGGTTGGCTACACCTTC
TRBJ1-1	TRBV2	TRBD1	NA	CASSETGAGTEAFF	TGTGCCAGCAGTGAAACAGGGGCGGGCACTGAAGCTTTCTTT
TRBJ2-7	TRBV6-5	TRBD1	NA	CASSIDRGSYEQYF	TGTGCCAGCAGTATTGACAGGGGATCCTACGAGCAGTACTTC
TRBJ1-2	TRBV27	TRBD1	NA	CASSAPGDRGIDGYTF	TGTGCCAGCAGTGCCCCTGGGGACAGGGGGATCGATGGCTACACCTTC
TRBJ2-1	TRBV11-3	NA	NA	CASSLDLERTYNEQFF	TGTGCCAGCAGCTTAGATCTCGAGAGAACCTACAATGAGCAGTTCTTC
TRBJ2-3	TRBV9	TRBD1	NA	CASSVGQGLSGTDTQYF	TGTGCCAGCAGCGTGGGACAGGGTCTGTCGGGAACAGATACGCAGTATTTT
TRBJ2-7	TRBV15	TRBD2	NA	CATNPGGPAYEQYF	TGTGCCACCAACCCGGGAGGGCCGGCCTACGAGCAGTACTTC
TRBJ1-6	TRBV7-3	NA	NA	CASSLTGGQFNSPLHF	TGTGCCAGCAGCTTAACGGGTGGACAGTTTAATTCACCCCTCCACTTT
TRBJ2-3	TRBV10-3	TRBD2	NA	CAISDAGGTDTQYF	TGTGCCATCAGTGATGCGGGAGGAACAGATACGCAGTATTTT
TRBJ2-5	TRBV2	TRBD2	NA	CASSLGGTSGGPQYF	TGTGCCAGCTCACTAGGTGGGACTAGCGGGGGGCCCCAGTACTTC
TRBJ2-1	TRBV10-3	TRBD2	NA	CAISEEIGGRANNEQFF	TGTGCCATCAGTGAGGAAATTGGTGGGAGGGCCAACAATGAGCAGTTCTTC
TRBJ2-1	TRBV10-3	TRBD2	once	CAISDILGLAGGFNEQFF	TGTGCCATCAGCGACATTCTCGGACTAGCGGGAGGATTTAATGAGCAGTTCTTC
TRBJ1-1	TRBV6-5	NA	NA	CASGGAGNTEAFF	TGTGCCAGCGGAGGGGCGGGGAACACTGAAGCTTTCTTT
TRBJ2-3	TRBV5-1	TRBD2	NA	CASSGSSGGTDTQYF	TGCGCCAGCAGTGGTTCTAGCGGGGGCACAGATACGCAGTATTTT
TRBJ2-1	TRBV4-1	TRBD2	NA	CASSQGTSGGYNEQFF	TGCGCCAGCAGCCAGGGAACTAGCGGGGGGTACAATGAGCAGTTCTTC
TRBJ2-3	TRBV5-6	NA	once	CASSPLPGRGSTDTQYF	TGTGCCAGCAGCCCCCTGCCTGGGCGGGGAAGCACAGATACGCAGTATTTT
TRBJ1-1	TRBV27	NA	once	CATIDRGGVGTEAFF	TGTGCCACCATAGATCGAGGGGGAGTGGGCACTGAAGCTTTCTTT
TRBJ1-2	TRBV19	TRBD1	NA	CASKDLLSGQSYGYTF	TGTGCCAGTAAAGACCTGCTTTCGGGACAGAGCTATGGCTACACCTTC
TRBJ1-1	TRBV28	TRBD1	NA	CASSPWDRVVSRTEAFF	TGTGCCAGCAGTCCGTGGGACAGGGTCGTAAGTCGTACTGAAGCTTTCTTT
TRBJ1-4	TRBV7-9	TRBD1	NA	CASSFRQGDNEKLFF	TGTGCCAGCAGCTTCAGACAGGGAGATAATGAAAAACTGTTTTTT
TRBJ2-7	TRBV6-5	NA	NA	CASTSHGEQYF	TGTGCCAGCACCTCACATGGCGAGCAGTACTTC
TRBJ2-1	TRBV19	TRBD2	NA	CASRSSGGLHNEQFF	TGTGCCAGTAGGTCTAGCGGGGGGCTCCACAATGAGCAGTTCTTC
TRBJ2-7	TRBV6-1	NA	NA	CASSEDLGVRNHEQYF	TGTGCCAGCAGTGAAGATTTAGGGGTGAGGAACCACGAGCAGTACTTC
TRBJ1-3	TRBV7-3	TRBD1	NA	CASSFGTEGNTIYF	TGTGCCAGCAGCTTCGGGACAGAAGGAAACACCATATATTTT
TRBJ2-2	TRBV28	TRBD1	NA	CASLGDRNTGELFF	TGTGCCAGCCTTGGGGACAGGAACACCGGGGAGCTGTTTTTT
TRBJ2-1	TRBV5-6	NA	NA	CASSQTGPGDLPNEQFF	TGTGCCAGCAGCCAGACAGGCCCAGGGGACCTCCCCAATGAGCAGTTCTTC
TRBJ2-3	TRBV5-4	NA	NA	CASSLRGSGFSTDTQYF	TGTGCCAGCAGCTTGAGAGGGTCAGGCTTTAGCACAGATACGCAGTATTTT
TRBJ2-3	TRBV4-2	TRBD2	NA	CASSQVSGGRTDTQYF	TGTGCCAGCAGCCAAGTAAGCGGGGGACGCACAGATACGCAGTATTTT
TRBJ2-5	TRBV5-8	TRBD2	NA	CASGTGTSALGTQYF	TGTGCCAGCGGGACCGGGACTAGCGCGTTGGGGACCCAGTACTTC
TRBJ1-3	TRBV9	NA	NA	CASSGRNSGNTIYF	TGTGCCAGCAGCGGACGGAACAGTGGAAACACCATATATTTT
TRBJ1-5	TRBV5-6	TRBD1	NA	CASSLNRGLDQPQHF	TGTGCCAGCAGCTTGAACAGGGGGCTAGATCAGCCCCAGCATTTT